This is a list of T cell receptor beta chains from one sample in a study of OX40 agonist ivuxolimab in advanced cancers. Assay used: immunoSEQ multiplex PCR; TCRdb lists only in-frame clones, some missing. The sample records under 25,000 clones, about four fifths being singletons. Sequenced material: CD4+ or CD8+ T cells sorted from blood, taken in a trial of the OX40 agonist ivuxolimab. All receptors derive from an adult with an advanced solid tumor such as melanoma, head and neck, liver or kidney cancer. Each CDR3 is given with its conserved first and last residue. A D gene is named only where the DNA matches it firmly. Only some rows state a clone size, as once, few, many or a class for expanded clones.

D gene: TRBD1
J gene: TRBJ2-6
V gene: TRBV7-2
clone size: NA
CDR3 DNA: TGTGCCAGCAGGAAAGGACAGGCGTACTCTGGGGCCAACGTCCTGACTTTC
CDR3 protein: CASRKGQAYSGANVLTF

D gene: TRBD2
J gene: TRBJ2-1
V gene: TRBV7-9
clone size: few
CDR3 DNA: TGTGCCAGCAGCTTAGCGCGGGGCGGGAGGGACAATGAGCAGTTCTTC
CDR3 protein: CASSLARGGRDNEQFF

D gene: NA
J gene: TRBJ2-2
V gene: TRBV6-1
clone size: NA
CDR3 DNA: TGTGCCAGCAGTCCTCGGACCAACACCGGGGAGCTGTTTTTT
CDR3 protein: CASSPRTNTGELFF

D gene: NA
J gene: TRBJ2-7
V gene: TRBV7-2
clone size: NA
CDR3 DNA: TGTGCCAGCAGCCAATCGGCCTACGAGCAGTACTTC
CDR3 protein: CASSQSAYEQYF

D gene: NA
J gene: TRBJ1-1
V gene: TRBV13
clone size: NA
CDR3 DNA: TGTGCCAGCAGCTCCTCTGGGAACACTGAAGCTTTCTTT
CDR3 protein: CASSSSGNTEAFF

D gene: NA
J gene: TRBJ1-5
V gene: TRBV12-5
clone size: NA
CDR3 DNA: TGTGCTAGTGGTTTGGTACACTGGAGGGGGGATCAGCCCCAGCATTTT
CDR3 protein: CASGLVHWRGDQPQHF

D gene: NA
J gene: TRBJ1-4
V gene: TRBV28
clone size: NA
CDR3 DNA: TGTGCCAGCGGGGTACTGGGCGCAGGAAAACTGTTTTTT
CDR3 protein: CASGVLGAGKLFF

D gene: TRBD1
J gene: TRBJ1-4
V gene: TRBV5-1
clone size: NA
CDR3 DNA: TGCGCCAGCAGCTTGGCTACGCCGGGACAGGGTACCGAAAAACTGTTTTTT
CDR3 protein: CASSLATPGQGTEKLFF

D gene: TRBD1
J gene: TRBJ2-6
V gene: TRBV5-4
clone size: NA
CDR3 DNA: TGTGCCAGCAGCTCCCGGACAGGGGTTAGCTCTGGGGCCAACGTCCTGACTTTC
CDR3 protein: CASSSRTGVSSGANVLTF

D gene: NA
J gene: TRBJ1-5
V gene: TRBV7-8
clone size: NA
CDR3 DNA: TGTGCCAGCAGCCCTAGGACGGAAATTTATAGCAATCAGCCCCAGCATTTT
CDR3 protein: CASSPRTEIYSNQPQHF

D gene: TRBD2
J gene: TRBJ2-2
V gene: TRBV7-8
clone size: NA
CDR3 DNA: TGTGCCAGCAGCGTACTCCGGGGGGAGACCGGGGAGCTGTTTTTT
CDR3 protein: CASSVLRGETGELFF

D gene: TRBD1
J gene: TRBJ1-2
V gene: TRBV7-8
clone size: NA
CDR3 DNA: TGTGCCAGCAGCTTTAGCTTTACAGGGGCGGATGGCTACACCTTC
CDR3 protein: CASSFSFTGADGYTF

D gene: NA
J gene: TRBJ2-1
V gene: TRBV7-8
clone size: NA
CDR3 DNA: TGTGCCAGCAGCTTAGGCAGGGGGGCGAGTCACAATGAGCAGTTCTTC
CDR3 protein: CASSLGRGASHNEQFF

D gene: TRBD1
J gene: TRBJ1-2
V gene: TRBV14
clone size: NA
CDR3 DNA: TGTGCCAGCAGCCAGGGGGACAGGGTGTTCTATGGCTACACCTTC
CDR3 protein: CASSQGDRVFYGYTF

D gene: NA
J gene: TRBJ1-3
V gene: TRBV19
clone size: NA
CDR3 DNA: TGTGCCAGTAGTATCGGTGTCTTCGCTGGAAACACCATATATTTT
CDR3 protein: CASSIGVFAGNTIYF

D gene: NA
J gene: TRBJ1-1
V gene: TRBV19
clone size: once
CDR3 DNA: TGTGCCAGTAGTATATTAGGGTTACAGGACACTGAAGCTTTCTTT
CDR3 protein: CASSILGLQDTEAFF